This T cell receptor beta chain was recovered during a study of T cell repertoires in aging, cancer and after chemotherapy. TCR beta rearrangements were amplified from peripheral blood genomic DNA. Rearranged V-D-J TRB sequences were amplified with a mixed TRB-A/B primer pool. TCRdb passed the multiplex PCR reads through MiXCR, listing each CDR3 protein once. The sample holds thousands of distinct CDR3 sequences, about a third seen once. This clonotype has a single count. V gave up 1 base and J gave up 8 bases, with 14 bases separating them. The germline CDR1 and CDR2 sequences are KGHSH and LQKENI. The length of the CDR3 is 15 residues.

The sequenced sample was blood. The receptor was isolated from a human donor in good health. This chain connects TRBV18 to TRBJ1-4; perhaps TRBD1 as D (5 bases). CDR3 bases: TGTGCCAGCTCACCACTGTCAGGGATTGGGGAAAAACTGTTTTTT. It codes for CASSPLSGIGEKLFF.